This is a list of T cell receptor beta chains from one sample in a study of T cells in Graves' hyperthyroidism and ophthalmopathy. Each CDR3 protein gets one entry after TCRdb re-called the multiplex PCR reads with MiXCR. The table records around 240,000 distinct CDR3 sequences, about 16% of them present only once. The sample consisted of blood. These receptors all come from a woman between 18 and 29 years old with Graves' ophthalmopathy. The CDR3 runs from the conserved cysteine through the conserved F or W. A D gene is named only where the DNA matches it firmly. Expanded clones are given a class, and other clones once, few, many or no size at all.

CDR3 protein: CASSQDTAGGVQDTQYF; CDR3 DNA: TGTGCCAGCAGCCAAGATACAGCGGGGGGAGTACAAGATACGCAGTATTTT; D gene: TRBD2; V gene: TRBV4-2; J gene: TRBJ2-3; clone size: many
CDR3 protein: CASSLGQGNLLAQHF; CDR3 DNA: TGTGCCAGCAGTTTGGGACAGGGAAACCTTCTGGCCCAGCATTTT; D gene: TRBD1; V gene: TRBV28; J gene: TRBJ1-5; clone size: -
CDR3 protein: CASSSGLAHNEQFF; CDR3 DNA: TGTGCCAGCAGCTCCGGGCTAGCCCACAATGAGCAGTTCTTC; D gene: -; V gene: TRBV7-8; J gene: TRBJ2-1; clone size: many
CDR3 protein: CSAPRVASVNTEAFF; CDR3 DNA: TGCAGTGCTCCAAGGGTAGCGAGTGTGAACACTGAAGCTTTCTTT; D gene: -; V gene: TRBV20-1; J gene: TRBJ1-1; clone size: -
CDR3 protein: CASSQEKGSYNSPLHF; CDR3 DNA: TGCGCCAGCAGCCAAGAAAAGGGCTCCTATAATTCACCCCTCCACTTT; D gene: -; V gene: TRBV4-3; J gene: TRBJ1-6; clone size: -
CDR3 protein: CASSDTSGRRKTQYF; CDR3 DNA: TGTGCCAGCAGTGACACTAGCGGGAGGAGGAAGACCCAGTACTTC; D gene: TRBD2; V gene: TRBV6-2/TRBV6-3; J gene: TRBJ2-5; clone size: -
CDR3 protein: CASNQAGLLADTQYF; CDR3 DNA: TGTGCCAGCAACCAAGCGGGCCTCCTAGCTGATACGCAGTATTTT; D gene: -; V gene: TRBV7-8; J gene: TRBJ2-3; clone size: many
CDR3 protein: CASSPLPGQGNTEAFF; CDR3 DNA: TGTGCCAGCTCACCACTTCCGGGACAGGGGAATACTGAAGCTTTCTTT; D gene: TRBD1; V gene: TRBV18; J gene: TRBJ1-1; clone size: many
CDR3 protein: CASSLGLAGVTDTQYF; CDR3 DNA: TGTGCCAGCAGCTTAGGGCTAGCGGGGGTGACAGATACGCAGTATTTT; D gene: TRBD2; V gene: TRBV7-9; J gene: TRBJ2-3; clone size: many
CDR3 protein: CATSDLRRGETQYF; CDR3 DNA: TGTGCCACCAGTGATTTGCGCAGGGGGGAGACCCAGTACTTC; D gene: TRBD1; V gene: TRBV24-1; J gene: TRBJ2-5; clone size: many
CDR3 protein: CASSNHRNGPDTQYF; CDR3 DNA: TGTGCCAGCAGCAACCACAGGAACGGTCCCGATACGCAGTATTTT; D gene: -; V gene: TRBV7-9; J gene: TRBJ2-3; clone size: many
CDR3 protein: CASLARGKGDTQYF; CDR3 DNA: TGTGCCAGCCTAGCCAGGGGGAAAGGGGATACGCAGTATTTT; D gene: TRBD1; V gene: TRBV19; J gene: TRBJ2-3; clone size: -
CDR3 protein: CASSLQSTNYGYTF; CDR3 DNA: TGCGCCAGCAGCTTGCAAAGCACTAACTATGGCTACACCTTC; D gene: -; V gene: TRBV5-1; J gene: TRBJ1-2; clone size: many
CDR3 protein: CASRHYVGGSYNEQFF; CDR3 DNA: TGTGCCAGCAGGCACTATGTAGGGGGATCCTACAATGAGCAGTTCTTC; D gene: -; V gene: TRBV11-3; J gene: TRBJ2-1; clone size: many
CDR3 protein: CASSLSPVGPSYEQYF; CDR3 DNA: TGTGCCAGCAGTTTATCCCCCGTAGGGCCTTCTTACGAGCAGTACTTC; D gene: -; V gene: TRBV27; J gene: TRBJ2-7; clone size: many
CDR3 protein: CSARGLAGGPYNEQFF; CDR3 DNA: TGCAGTGCTAGGGGACTAGCGGGAGGTCCCTACAATGAGCAGTTCTTC; D gene: TRBD2; V gene: TRBV20-1; J gene: TRBJ2-1; clone size: once
CDR3 protein: CASSWTSGGATQYF; CDR3 DNA: TGTGCCAGCAGCTGGACTAGCGGGGGGGCTACGCAGTATTTT; D gene: TRBD2; V gene: TRBV2; J gene: TRBJ2-3; clone size: -
CDR3 protein: CASSTLLGLAGEWERETQYF; CDR3 DNA: TGTGCCAGCAGTACACTACTGGGGCTAGCGGGAGAATGGGAGCGAGAGACCCAGTACTTC; D gene: TRBD2; V gene: TRBV28; J gene: TRBJ2-5; clone size: many
CDR3 protein: CASSHHRSLAKNIQYF; CDR3 DNA: TGTGCCAGCAGTCATCACAGGTCCCTAGCCAAAAACATTCAGTACTTC; D gene: -; V gene: TRBV6-1; J gene: TRBJ2-4; clone size: many
CDR3 protein: CASSPGGLYGYTF; CDR3 DNA: TGTGCCAGCAGCCCAGGCGGCTTATATGGCTACACCTTC; D gene: -; V gene: TRBV9; J gene: TRBJ1-2; clone size: many
CDR3 protein: CASSEWRGVRNQPQHF; CDR3 DNA: TGTGCCAGCAGTGAATGGCGGGGGGTTCGCAATCAGCCCCAGCATTTT; D gene: -; V gene: TRBV6-1; J gene: TRBJ1-5; clone size: many
CDR3 protein: CASRTSSGGNSPLHF; CDR3 DNA: TGTGCCAGCAGAACCAGCTCAGGGGGTAATTCACCCCTCCACTTT; D gene: TRBD1; V gene: TRBV3-1; J gene: TRBJ1-6; clone size: many
CDR3 protein: CASSAQTGDYGYTF; CDR3 DNA: TGTGCCAGCAGCGCCCAGACAGGGGACTATGGCTACACCTTC; D gene: TRBD1; V gene: TRBV9; J gene: TRBJ1-2; clone size: many
CDR3 protein: CAWGGAAYEQYF; CDR3 DNA: TGTGCCTGGGGAGGGGCAGCCTACGAGCAGTACTTC; D gene: -; V gene: TRBV30; J gene: TRBJ2-7; clone size: many